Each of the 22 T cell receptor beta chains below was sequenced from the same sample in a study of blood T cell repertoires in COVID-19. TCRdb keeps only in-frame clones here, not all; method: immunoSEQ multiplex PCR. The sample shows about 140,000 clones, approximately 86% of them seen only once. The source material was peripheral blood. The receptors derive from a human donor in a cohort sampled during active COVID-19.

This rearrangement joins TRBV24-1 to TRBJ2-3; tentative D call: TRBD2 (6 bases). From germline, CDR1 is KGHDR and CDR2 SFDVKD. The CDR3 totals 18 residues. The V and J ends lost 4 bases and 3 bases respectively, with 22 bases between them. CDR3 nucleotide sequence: TGTGCCACCAGTGACCGGGGTTTCTCCGGGACTGCTACAGATACGCAGTATTTT. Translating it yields CATSDRGFSGTATDTQYF.

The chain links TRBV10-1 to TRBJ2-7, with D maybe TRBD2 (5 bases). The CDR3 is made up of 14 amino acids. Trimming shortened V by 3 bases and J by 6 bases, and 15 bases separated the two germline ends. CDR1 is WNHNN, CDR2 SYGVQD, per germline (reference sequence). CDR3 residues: CASSDMAGRGEQYF. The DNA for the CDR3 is TGCGCCAGCAGTGATATGGCCGGCCGGGGCGAGCAGTACTTC.

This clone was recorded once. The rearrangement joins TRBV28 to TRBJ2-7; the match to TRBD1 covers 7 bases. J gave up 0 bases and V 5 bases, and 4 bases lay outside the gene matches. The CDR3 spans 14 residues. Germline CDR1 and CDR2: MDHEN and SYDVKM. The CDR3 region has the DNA TGTGCCAGCAGTAAAGACAGGGTCTCCTACGAGCAGTACTTC. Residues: CASSKDRVSYEQYF.

DNA of the CDR3: TGTGCCAGCAGTCCATCCCGACAGGGTGGCTACACCTTC. It translates to CASSPSRQGGYTF. The chain joins TRBV7-2 to TRBJ1-2, with TRBD1 identical over 7 bases. Germline V gene data show CDR1 as SGHTA and CDR2 as FQGNSA. J gave up 7 bases and V 6 bases, and 8 bases lay outside the gene matches. CDR3 length: 13 residues.

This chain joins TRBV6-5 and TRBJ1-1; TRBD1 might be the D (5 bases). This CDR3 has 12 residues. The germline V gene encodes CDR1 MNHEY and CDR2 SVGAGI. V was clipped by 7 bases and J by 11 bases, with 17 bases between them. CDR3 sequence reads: CASTTLQGAAFF. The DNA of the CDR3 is TGTGCCAGCACGACCCTTCAGGGTGCGGCTTTCTTT.

The CDR3 spells CASRGLAGRYEQYF. In nucleotides, the CDR3 is TGTGCCAGCAGAGGACTAGCGGGACGGTACGAGCAGTACTTC. V and J are TRBV28 and TRBJ2-7; 12 nucleotides line up with TRBD2. CDR1 and CDR2 (germline): MDHEN, SYDVKM. The CDR3 totals 14 residues. The V segment lost 6 bases and the J segment 4 bases; nucleotides outside the gene matches: 4.

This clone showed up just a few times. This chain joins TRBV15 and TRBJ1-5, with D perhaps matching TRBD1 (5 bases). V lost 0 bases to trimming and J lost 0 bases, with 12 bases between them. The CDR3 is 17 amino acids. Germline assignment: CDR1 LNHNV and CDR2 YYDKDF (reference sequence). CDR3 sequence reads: CATSRDPRDSSNQPQHF. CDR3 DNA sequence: TGTGCCACCAGCAGAGATCCTAGAGACAGTAGCAATCAGCCCCAGCATTTT. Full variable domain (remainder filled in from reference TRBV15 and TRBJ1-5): DAMVIQNPRYQVTQFGKPVTLSCSQTLNHNVMYWYQQKSSQAPKLLFHYYDKDFNNEADTPDNFQSRRPNTSFCFLDIRSPGLGDTAMYLCATSRDPRDSSNQPQHFGDGTRLSIL.

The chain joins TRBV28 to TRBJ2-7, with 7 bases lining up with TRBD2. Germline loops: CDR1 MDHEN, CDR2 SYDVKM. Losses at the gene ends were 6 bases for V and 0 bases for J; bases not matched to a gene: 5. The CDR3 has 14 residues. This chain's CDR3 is CASRGGVSSYEQYF. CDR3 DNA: TGTGCCAGCAGGGGGGGGGTAAGCTCCTACGAGCAGTACTTC.

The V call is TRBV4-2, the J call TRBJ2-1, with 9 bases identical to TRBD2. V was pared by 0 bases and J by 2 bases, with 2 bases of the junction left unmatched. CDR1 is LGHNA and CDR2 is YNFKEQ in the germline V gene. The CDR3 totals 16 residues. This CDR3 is CASSQDRLAAYNEQFF. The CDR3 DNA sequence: TGTGCCAGCAGCCAAGATAGACTAGCGGCCTACAATGAGCAGTTCTTC.

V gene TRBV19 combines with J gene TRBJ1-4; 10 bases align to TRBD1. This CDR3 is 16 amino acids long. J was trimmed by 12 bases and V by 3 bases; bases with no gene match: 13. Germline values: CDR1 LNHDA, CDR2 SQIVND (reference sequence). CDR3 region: CASSMVQGTGESELFF. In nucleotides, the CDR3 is TGTGCCAGTAGTATGGTTCAGGGGACAGGGGAGTCGGAACTGTTTTTT. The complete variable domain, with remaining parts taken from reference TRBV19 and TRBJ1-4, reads DGGITQSPKYLFRKEGQNVTLSCEQNLNHDAMYWYRQDPGQGLRLIYYSQIVNDFQKGDIAEGYSVSREKKESFPLTVTSAQKNPTAFYLCASSMVQGTGESELFFGSGTQLSVL.

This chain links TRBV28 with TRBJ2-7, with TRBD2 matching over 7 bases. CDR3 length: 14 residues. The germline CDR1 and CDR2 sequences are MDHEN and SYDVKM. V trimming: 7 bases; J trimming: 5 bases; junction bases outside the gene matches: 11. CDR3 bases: TGTGCCAGCACCGTGAGGGAGGGGCTAGACGAGCAGTACTTC. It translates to CASTVREGLDEQYF.

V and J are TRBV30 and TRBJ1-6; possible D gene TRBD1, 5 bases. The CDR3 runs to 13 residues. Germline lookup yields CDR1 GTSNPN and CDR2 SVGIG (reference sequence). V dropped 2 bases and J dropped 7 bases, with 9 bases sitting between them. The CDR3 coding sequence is TGTGCCTGGAGTCCAGGGTTGAATTCACCCCTCCACTTT. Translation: CAWSPGLNSPLHF. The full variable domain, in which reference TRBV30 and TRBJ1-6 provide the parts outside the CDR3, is SQTIHQWPATLVQPVGSPLSLECTVEGTSNPNLYWYRQAAGRGLQLLFYSVGIGQISSEVPQNLSASRPQDRQFILSSKKLLLSDSGFYLCAWSPGLNSPLHFGNGTRLTVT.

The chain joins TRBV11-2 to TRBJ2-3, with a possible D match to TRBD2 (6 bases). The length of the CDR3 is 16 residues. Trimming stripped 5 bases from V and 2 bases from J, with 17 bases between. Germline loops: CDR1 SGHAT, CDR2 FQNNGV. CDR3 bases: TGTGCCAGCAGCCTCGTGGGGGGACGTTTCACAGATACGCAGTATTTT. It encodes CASSLVGGRFTDTQYF. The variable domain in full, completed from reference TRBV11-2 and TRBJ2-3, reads EAGVAQSPRYKIIEKRQSVAFWCNPISGHATLYWYQQILGQGPKLLIQFQNNGVVDDSQLPKDRFSAERLKGVDSTLKIQPAKLEDSAVYLCASSLVGGRFTDTQYFGPGTRLTVL.

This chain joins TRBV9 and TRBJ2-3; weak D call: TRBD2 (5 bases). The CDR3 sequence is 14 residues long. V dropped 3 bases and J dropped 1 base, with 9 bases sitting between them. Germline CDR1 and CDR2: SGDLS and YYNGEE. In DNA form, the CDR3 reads TGTGCCAGCAGCGCCCTCGGGGGCACAGATACGCAGTATTTT. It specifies CASSALGGTDTQYF.

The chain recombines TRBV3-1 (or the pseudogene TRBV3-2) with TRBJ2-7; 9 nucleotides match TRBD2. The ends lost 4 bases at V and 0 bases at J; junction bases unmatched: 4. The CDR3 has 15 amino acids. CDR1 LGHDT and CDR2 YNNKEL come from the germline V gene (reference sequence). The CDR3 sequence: CASSLAGATSYEQYF. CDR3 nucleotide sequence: TGTGCCAGCAGCCTAGCGGGAGCCACCTCCTACGAGCAGTACTTC.

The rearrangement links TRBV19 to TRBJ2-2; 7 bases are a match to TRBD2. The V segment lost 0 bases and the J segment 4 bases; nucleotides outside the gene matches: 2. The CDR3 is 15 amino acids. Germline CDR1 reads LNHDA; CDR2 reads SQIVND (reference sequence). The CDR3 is CASSIEGGVTGELFF. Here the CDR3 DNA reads TGTGCCAGTAGTATAGAGGGAGGGGTCACCGGGGAGCTGTTTTTT.

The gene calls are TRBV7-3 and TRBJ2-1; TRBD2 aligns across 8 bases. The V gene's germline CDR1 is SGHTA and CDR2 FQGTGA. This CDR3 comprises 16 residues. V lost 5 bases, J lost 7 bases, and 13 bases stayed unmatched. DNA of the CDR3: TGTGCCAGCAGCCAATTAGCGGGAAGGGGGTCGAATGAGCAGTTCTTC. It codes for CASSQLAGRGSNEQFF.

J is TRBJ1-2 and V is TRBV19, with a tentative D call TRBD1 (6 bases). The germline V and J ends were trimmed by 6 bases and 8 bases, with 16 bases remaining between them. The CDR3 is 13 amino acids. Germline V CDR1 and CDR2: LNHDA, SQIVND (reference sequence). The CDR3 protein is CASRNGTYRGYTF. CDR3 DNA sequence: TGTGCCAGTAGAAACGGGACATATCGGGGCTACACCTTC.

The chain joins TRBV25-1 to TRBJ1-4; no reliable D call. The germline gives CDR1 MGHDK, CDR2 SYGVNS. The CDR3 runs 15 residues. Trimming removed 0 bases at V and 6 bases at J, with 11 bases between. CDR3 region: CASSEYRLTDEKLFF. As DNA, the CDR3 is TGTGCCAGCAGTGAATATCGGTTAACGGATGAAAAACTGTTTTTT.

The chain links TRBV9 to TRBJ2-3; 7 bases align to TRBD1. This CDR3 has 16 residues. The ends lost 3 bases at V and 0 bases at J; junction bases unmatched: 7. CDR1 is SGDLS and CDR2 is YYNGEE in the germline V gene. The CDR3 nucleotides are TGTGCCAGCAGCGAATGGGGCAGGGGGAGCACAGATACGCAGTATTTT. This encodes CASSEWGRGSTDTQYF.

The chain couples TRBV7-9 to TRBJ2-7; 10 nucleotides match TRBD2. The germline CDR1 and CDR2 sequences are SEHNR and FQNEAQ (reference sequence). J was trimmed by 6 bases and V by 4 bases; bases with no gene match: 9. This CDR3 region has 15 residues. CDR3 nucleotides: TGTGCCAGCAGCTCCACCGGGACTAGCGATTCCGAGCAGTACTTC. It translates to CASSSTGTSDSEQYF. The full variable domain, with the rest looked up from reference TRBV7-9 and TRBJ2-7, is DTGVSQNPRHKITKRGQNVTFRCDPISEHNRLYWYRQTLGQGPEFLTYFQNEAQLEKSRLLSDRFSAERPKGSFSTLEIQRTEQGDSAMYLCASSSTGTSDSEQYFGPGTRLTVT.

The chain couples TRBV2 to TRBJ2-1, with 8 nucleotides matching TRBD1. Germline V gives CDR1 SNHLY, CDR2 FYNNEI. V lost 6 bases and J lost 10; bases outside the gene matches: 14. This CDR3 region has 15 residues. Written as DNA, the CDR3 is TGTGCCAGCAGGGCCGACAGGGGTTTATCAGCCGAGCAGTTCTTC. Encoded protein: CASRADRGLSAEQFF.